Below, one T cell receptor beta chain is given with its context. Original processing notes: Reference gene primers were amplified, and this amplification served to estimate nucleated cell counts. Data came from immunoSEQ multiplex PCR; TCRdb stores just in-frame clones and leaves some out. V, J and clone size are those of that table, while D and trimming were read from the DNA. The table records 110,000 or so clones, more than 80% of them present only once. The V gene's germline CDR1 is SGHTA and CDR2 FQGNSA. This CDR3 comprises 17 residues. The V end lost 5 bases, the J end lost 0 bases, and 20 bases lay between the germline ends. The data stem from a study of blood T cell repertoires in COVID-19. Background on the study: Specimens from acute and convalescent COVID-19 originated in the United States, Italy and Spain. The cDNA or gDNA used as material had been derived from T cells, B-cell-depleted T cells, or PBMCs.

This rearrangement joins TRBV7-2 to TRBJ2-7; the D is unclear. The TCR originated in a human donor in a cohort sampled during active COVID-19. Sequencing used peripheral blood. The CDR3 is CASSPPRGLGSSYEQYF. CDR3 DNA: TGTGCCAGCAGCCCCCCTCGTGGATTGGGCAGCTCCTACGAGCAGTACTTC. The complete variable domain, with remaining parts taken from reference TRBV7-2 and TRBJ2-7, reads GAGVSQSPSNKVTEKGKDVELRCDPISGHTALYWYRQSLGQGLEFLIYFQGNSAPDKSGLPSDRFSAERTGGSVSTLTIQRTQQEDSAVYLCASSPPRGLGSSYEQYFGPGTRLTVT.